This paragraph covers one T cell receptor (beta chain) sequence. Per germline, CDR1 SEHNR and CDR2 FQNEAQ (reference sequence). Trimming removed 5 bases at V and 3 bases at J, with 8 bases between. The CDR3 sequence is 12 residues long. Produced via immunoSEQ multiplex PCR; TCRdb's table is partial and in-frame only. Altogether approximately 260,000 clones are present, over 85% being singletons, with the ten largest covering approximately 0.52%. This sample is part of a study of T cell responses to AZD1222 COVID-19 vaccine. Sequenced here: peripheral blood, sampled on day 0 of AZD1222 vaccination. The clonotype comes from an adult in good health. The genes are TRBV7-9 and TRBJ2-7, with D hard to call. CDR3 in DNA: TGTGCCAGCAGCCGATCAAACTACGAGCAGTACTTC. Translating gives CASSRSNYEQYF.